Listed below are T cell receptor beta chains from one sample, sequenced in a study of T cells after yellow fever vaccination. TCRdb analysed the 5' RACE reads with MiXCR anew, one entry per CDR3 protein. This table has under 6,000 distinct CDR3 sequences, 6% to 8% appearing once. Sample: PBMCs, either bulk or a sorted T-cell subset (CD4+, CD8+, memory, or dextramer-sorted; not recorded which), taken 15 days after the yellow fever booster vaccination. Receptor source: a man aged 30-40 years who received the YFV17D yellow fever vaccine. The CDR3 runs from the conserved cysteine through the conserved F or W. A D gene is named only where the DNA matches it firmly. Clone size is given for some rows only: seen once, a few or many times, or a class if the clone is expanded.

v_gene: TRBV29-1; j_gene: TRBJ2-1; abundance: medium-sized; d_gene: -; len: 12; CDR3nt: TGCAGCGTTGTGGTTGGGAACGGTGAGCAGTTCTTC; CDR3aa: CSVVVGNGEQFF
v_gene: TRBV29-1; j_gene: TRBJ1-2; abundance: medium-sized; d_gene: TRBD1; len: 13; CDR3nt: TGCAGCGCCGCGACAGGGTCCGACTATGGCTACACCTTC; CDR3aa: CSAATGSDYGYTF
v_gene: TRBV7-2; j_gene: TRBJ2-7; abundance: many; d_gene: TRBD2; len: 14; CDR3nt: TGTGCCAGCAACCCCACGAGCGGGAGTTACGAGCAGTACTTC; CDR3aa: CASNPTSGSYEQYF
v_gene: TRBV5-1; j_gene: TRBJ1-1; abundance: medium-sized; d_gene: -; len: 13; CDR3nt: TGCGCCAGCAGCGGGGACGCGAACACTGAAGCTTTCTTT; CDR3aa: CASSGDANTEAFF
v_gene: TRBV28; j_gene: TRBJ2-7; abundance: medium-sized; d_gene: -; len: 13; CDR3nt: TGTGCCAGCCGACCTCCCGGACCCTACGAGCAGTACTTC; CDR3aa: CASRPPGPYEQYF
v_gene: TRBV7-3; j_gene: TRBJ2-2; abundance: medium-sized; d_gene: -; len: 13; CDR3nt: TGTGCCAGCAGCTCCGGACTACCCGGGGAGCTGTTTTTT; CDR3aa: CASSSGLPGELFF
v_gene: TRBV10-1; j_gene: TRBJ2-1; abundance: -; d_gene: TRBD2; len: 16; CDR3nt: TGCGCCAGCAGTGAGTCTAGCGGACTAGACACGGTTGAGCAGTTCTTC; CDR3aa: CASSESSGLDTVEQFF
v_gene: TRBV20-1; j_gene: TRBJ2-1; abundance: medium-sized; d_gene: -; len: 16; CDR3nt: TGCAGTGCTAGAGCTAGGCCCCCGGGACCTTACAATGAGCAGTTCTTC; CDR3aa: CSARARPPGPYNEQFF
v_gene: TRBV15; j_gene: TRBJ2-1; abundance: medium-sized; d_gene: TRBD1; len: 15; CDR3nt: TGTGCCACCAGCAGAGAACGGGACAGGAGGTATGAGCAGTTCTTC; CDR3aa: CATSRERDRRYEQFF
v_gene: TRBV6-5; j_gene: TRBJ2-5; abundance: few; d_gene: TRBD2; len: 16; CDR3nt: TGTGCCAGCAGCTGGGCGGGAGGTCGATGGGGAGAGACCCAGTACTTC; CDR3aa: CASSWAGGRWGETQYF
v_gene: TRBV27; j_gene: TRBJ2-2; abundance: medium-sized; d_gene: TRBD2; len: 16; CDR3nt: TGTGCCAGCAGTGGCGCTAGCGGGAGGGCCCCCGGGGAGCTGTTTTTT; CDR3aa: CASSGASGRAPGELFF
v_gene: TRBV20-1; j_gene: TRBJ1-1; abundance: medium-sized; d_gene: -; len: 10; CDR3nt: TGCAGCTCATTCGAGGTTGAAGCTTTCTTT; CDR3aa: CSSFEVEAFF
v_gene: TRBV3-1; j_gene: TRBJ2-7; abundance: -; d_gene: TRBD2; len: 14; CDR3nt: TGTGCCAGCAAGGACGGGAGGACCATTGGGGAGCAGTACTTC; CDR3aa: CASKDGRTIGEQYF
v_gene: TRBV6-2/TRBV6-3; j_gene: TRBJ1-5; abundance: many; d_gene: -; len: 17; CDR3nt: TGTGCCAGCAGGCCTACTCCAAGGTGGGGTAGCAATCAGCCCCAGCATTTT; CDR3aa: CASRPTPRWGSNQPQHF
v_gene: TRBV18; j_gene: TRBJ2-7; abundance: medium-sized; d_gene: TRBD1; len: 13; CDR3nt: TGTGCCAGCTCACTAGGACAGGGCTACGAGCAGTACTTC; CDR3aa: CASSLGQGYEQYF
v_gene: TRBV7-2; j_gene: TRBJ1-6; abundance: -; d_gene: -; len: 15; CDR3nt: TGTGCCAGCAGCTTAGTGGCAGGGTGGGATTCACCCCTCCACTTT; CDR3aa: CASSLVAGWDSPLHF
v_gene: TRBV20-1; j_gene: TRBJ2-7; abundance: medium-sized; d_gene: TRBD1; len: 14; CDR3nt: TGCAGTGCTAGAGCCGACAGGGGGCTATACGAGCAGTACTTC; CDR3aa: CSARADRGLYEQYF
v_gene: TRBV12-3/TRBV12-4; j_gene: TRBJ2-3; abundance: many; d_gene: TRBD2; len: 18; CDR3nt: TGTACCAGCACGACTAGCGGGAGAGGGGTAATCGGCACAGATACGCAGTATTTT; CDR3aa: CTSTTSGRGVIGTDTQYF
v_gene: TRBV5-1; j_gene: TRBJ1-6; abundance: medium-sized; d_gene: TRBD1; len: 14; CDR3nt: TGCGCCAGCAGTTTACAGGGGGGAAATTCACCCCTCCACTTT; CDR3aa: CASSLQGGNSPLHF
v_gene: TRBV4-1; j_gene: TRBJ2-3; abundance: medium-sized; d_gene: -; len: 14; CDR3nt: TGCGCCAGCAGCCAAGATAGTCCGGGAGATACGCAGTATTTT; CDR3aa: CASSQDSPGDTQYF
v_gene: TRBV20-1; j_gene: TRBJ2-2; abundance: many; d_gene: -; len: 16; CDR3nt: TGCAGTGCCAAGATAATAAGCGGTCCGAACACCGGGGAGCTGTTTTTT; CDR3aa: CSAKIISGPNTGELFF
v_gene: TRBV3-1; j_gene: TRBJ2-5; abundance: medium-sized; d_gene: -; len: 15; CDR3nt: TGTGCCAGCAGCCGGGGGGCATTAAAAAAAGAGACCCAGTACTTC; CDR3aa: CASSRGALKKETQYF
v_gene: TRBV5-1; j_gene: TRBJ1-2; abundance: medium-sized; d_gene: TRBD1; len: 16; CDR3nt: TGCGCCAGCAGGTTTGGACAGGGGCCCGGGACGGATGGCTACACCTTC; CDR3aa: CASRFGQGPGTDGYTF
v_gene: TRBV5-4; j_gene: TRBJ2-2; abundance: medium-sized; d_gene: -; len: 16; CDR3nt: TGTGCCAGCAGCTTGGCCGGGACCTCGTCCCGCGGGGAGCTGTTTTTT; CDR3aa: CASSLAGTSSRGELFF